The rows below give T cell receptor beta chains drawn from one sample of a study of T-cell reconstitution after alpha-beta-depleted transplantation in children. TCRdb re-called the PCR reads with MiXCR, one entry per CDR3 protein. The sample records a few hundred thousand distinct CDR3 sequences, under 13% being singletons. Sequencing used PBMCs from the stem cell graft donor, obtained from the stem cell graft. Every receptor here comes from a human donor who donated a stem cell graft to a child with acute myeloid leukemia. Both conserved end residues are part of each CDR3. A D gene is named only where the DNA matches it firmly. Not all rows give a size; the values are once, few, many and, for expanded clones, a class.

V: TRBV20-1; D: .; size: many; J: TRBJ2-1; DNA: TGCAGTGCTAGAGATGATGGGTTCGGCTCCGAGTATGAGCAGTTCTTC; CDR3: CSARDDGFGSEYEQFF
V: TRBV13; D: TRBD1; size: few; J: TRBJ1-3; DNA: TGTGCCAGCAGCTCGGGTTCAGGGGGCGGAAACACCATATATTTT; CDR3: CASSSGSGGGNTIYF
V: TRBV18; D: TRBD1; size: .; J: TRBJ1-3; DNA: TGTGCCAGCTCATCGGGGACAGGCCCTTATGGAAACACCATATATTTT; CDR3: CASSSGTGPYGNTIYF
V: TRBV7-6; D: TRBD2; size: many; J: TRBJ2-1; DNA: TGTGCCAGCAGCTTAGTTTTTCTAGCGGGTTTGTTGGGTGAGCAGTTCTTC; CDR3: CASSLVFLAGLLGEQFF
V: TRBV20-1; D: TRBD1; size: few; J: TRBJ2-1; DNA: TGCAGTGCTATGGACAGGGGGGCCCACAATGAGCAGTTCTTC; CDR3: CSAMDRGAHNEQFF
V: TRBV7-9; D: .; size: .; J: TRBJ2-5; DNA: TGTGCCAGCACCTTAATCCGGGACAACCAAGAGACCCAGTACTTC; CDR3: CASTLIRDNQETQYF
V: TRBV12-3/TRBV12-4; D: TRBD2; size: few; J: TRBJ2-5; DNA: TGTGCCAGCAGTGACTTAGCTAGCGGAGAAGAGACCCAGTACTTC; CDR3: CASSDLASGEETQYF
V: TRBV25-1; D: .; size: few; J: TRBJ2-3; DNA: TGTGCCAGCACCCGGGACGAGGGACATACGCAGTATTTT; CDR3: CASTRDEGHTQYF
V: TRBV20-1; D: .; size: many; J: TRBJ2-5; DNA: TGCAGTGCTAGATGGCCACTAGCAGGAGAGACCCAGTACTTC; CDR3: CSARWPLAGETQYF
V: TRBV19; D: .; size: .; J: TRBJ2-5; DNA: TGTGCCAGCCAAATGACAGCTGGACCGCAAGAGACCCAGTACTTC; CDR3: CASQMTAGPQETQYF
V: TRBV7-9; D: .; size: many; J: TRBJ1-1; DNA: TGTGCCAGCAGCTTAGCCCCCAGGACTGAAGCTTTCTTT; CDR3: CASSLAPRTEAFF
V: TRBV25-1; D: .; size: .; J: TRBJ1-2; DNA: TGTGCCAGCAGTGATTCCGAACGGGTGGCTTATGGCTACACCTTC; CDR3: CASSDSERVAYGYTF
V: TRBV20-1; D: .; size: many; J: TRBJ2-5; DNA: TGCAGTGCTAGAGATGGGGCCGAACCCCAAGAGACCCAGTACTTC; CDR3: CSARDGAEPQETQYF
V: TRBV6-1; D: .; size: many; J: TRBJ2-7; DNA: TGTGCCAGCAGGCCCCCGGGACTTGAGAGGGAGCAGTACTTC; CDR3: CASRPPGLEREQYF
V: TRBV4-2; D: .; size: .; J: TRBJ2-3; DNA: TGTGCCAGCAGCCAAACCCGGGACAACACAGATACGCAGTATTTT; CDR3: CASSQTRDNTDTQYF
V: TRBV5-5; D: TRBD2; size: many; J: TRBJ2-5; DNA: TGTGCCAGCAGCTTGAGCCTAGCGGGGGGCCAAGAGACCCAGTACTTC; CDR3: CASSLSLAGGQETQYF
V: TRBV4-1; D: .; size: few; J: TRBJ2-2; DNA: TGCGCCAGCAGCCAAGATCGGTCGGCCACCGGGGAGCTGTTTTTT; CDR3: CASSQDRSATGELFF
V: TRBV5-1; D: .; size: few; J: TRBJ2-3; DNA: TGCGCCAGCAGCTTGGTCTGGCGGGCTACAGATACGCAGTATTTT; CDR3: CASSLVWRATDTQYF
V: TRBV10-3; D: .; size: .; J: TRBJ2-5; DNA: TGTGCCATCAGTGAGTCGGGCAGACCGGAGACCCAGTACTTC; CDR3: CAISESGRPETQYF
V: TRBV20-1; D: .; size: .; J: TRBJ2-1; DNA: TGCAGTGCTGAGGTGGGGGTAACGCGGGATGAGCAGTTCTTC; CDR3: CSAEVGVTRDEQFF
V: TRBV9; D: .; size: .; J: TRBJ2-3; DNA: TGTGCCAGCAGCGTAGAACAGAGCACAGATACGCAGTATTTT; CDR3: CASSVEQSTDTQYF
V: TRBV5-1; D: .; size: .; J: TRBJ2-5; DNA: TGCGCCAGCAGCCCCCCGGGTGTGAGGCTAGAGACCCAGTACTTC; CDR3: CASSPPGVRLETQYF
V: TRBV7-9; D: TRBD1; size: many; J: TRBJ2-7; DNA: TGTGCCAGCAGCCTTAGGGGGGGACAGGGCTACGAGCAGTACTTC; CDR3: CASSLRGGQGYEQYF
V: TRBV29-1; D: .; size: few; J: TRBJ2-1; DNA: TGCAGCGTTGGGAGAAACAATGAGCAGTTCTTC; CDR3: CSVGRNNEQFF
V: TRBV11-3; D: TRBD2; size: .; J: TRBJ2-7; DNA: TGTGCCAGCAGCCCCAATAGCGGGAGTGGCGAGCAGTACTTC; CDR3: CASSPNSGSGEQYF
V: TRBV5-1; D: TRBD1; size: .; J: TRBJ2-1; DNA: TGCGCCAGCAGCTTGGATGGACAGGGCTCCTACAATGAGCAGTTCTTC; CDR3: CASSLDGQGSYNEQFF
V: TRBV6-5; D: .; size: .; J: TRBJ1-3; DNA: TGTGCCAGCAGTTACAGACAGAGCTCTGGAAACACCATATATTTT; CDR3: CASSYRQSSGNTIYF